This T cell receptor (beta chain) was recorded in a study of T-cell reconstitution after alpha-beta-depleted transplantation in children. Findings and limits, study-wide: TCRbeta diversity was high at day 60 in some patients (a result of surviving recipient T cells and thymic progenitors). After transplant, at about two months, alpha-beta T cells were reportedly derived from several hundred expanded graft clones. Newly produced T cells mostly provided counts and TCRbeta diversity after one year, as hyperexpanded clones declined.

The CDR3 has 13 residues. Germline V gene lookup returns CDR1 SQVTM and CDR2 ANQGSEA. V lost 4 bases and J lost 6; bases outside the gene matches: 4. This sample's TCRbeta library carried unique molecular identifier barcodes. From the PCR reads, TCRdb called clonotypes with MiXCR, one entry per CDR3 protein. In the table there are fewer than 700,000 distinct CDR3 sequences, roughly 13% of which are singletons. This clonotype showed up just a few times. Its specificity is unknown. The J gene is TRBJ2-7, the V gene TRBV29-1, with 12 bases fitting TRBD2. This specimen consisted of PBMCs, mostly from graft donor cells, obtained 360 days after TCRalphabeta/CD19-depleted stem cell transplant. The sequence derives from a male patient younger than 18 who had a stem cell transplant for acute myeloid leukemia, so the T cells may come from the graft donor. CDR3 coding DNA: TGCAGCGTTGGTGCTAGCGGGGGGGGCGAGCAGTACTTC. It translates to CSVGASGGGEQYF.